This T cell receptor (beta chain) was sequenced during a study of T cells in Graves' hyperthyroidism and ophthalmopathy. Exclusion of patients followed from uncontrolled infection, other autoimmune disease, pregnancy or lactation. The study based diagnoses on clinical symptoms, serum thyroxine and TRAb, thyroid ultrasound and orbital computed tomography. Using RNA transcripts as the source, TCR beta CDR3 regions were amplified. The study used the HTBI primer set for a first-round RT-PCR of the TCR CDR3. TCRdb re-analysed the multiplex PCR reads in MiXCR, keeping a single row per CDR3 protein. The sample holds roughly 570,000 distinct CDR3 sequences, under 60% seen once. The CDR3 contains 15 residues. The V gene end was trimmed by 5 bases and the J gene end by 2 bases; junction bases not matched to a gene: 9.

This sequence was found in an adult woman with Graves' disease, either hyperthyroidism or ophthalmopathy (not recorded which). Source material: peripheral blood or thyroid tissue (not recorded which). The chain recombines TRBV12-3 or TRBV12-4 with TRBJ2-7; 7 positions agree with TRBD2. This chain's CDR3 is CASSERASGAYEQYF. DNA of the CDR3: TGTGCCAGCAGTGAACGGGCTAGCGGAGCCTACGAGCAGTACTTC.